These 26 T cell receptor beta chains were all obtained from the same sample, sequenced in a study of T cell changes during pregnancy in multiple sclerosis. Here immunoSEQ multiplex PCR was the method, and the copy in TCRdb shows in-frame clones only, minus some. The sample gives about 36,000 clones, over 75% of which show up once; about 11% is in the top ten. The sequences come from CD8+ T cells from peripheral blood mononuclear cells, collected in the third trimester of pregnancy. All receptors come from a female donor with multiple sclerosis, enrolled in a pregnancy study.

This clone occurred once. This chain uses TRBV5-1 with TRBJ2-7, with TRBD1 matching 9 bases. Trimming cost V 1 base and J 2 bases; bases outside gene matches: 16. The V gene's germline CDR1 is SGHRS and CDR2 YFSETQ. The CDR3 sequence is 19 residues long. CDR3 bases: TGCGCCAGCAGCTTGTCCGTCCCGAAGGGACAGGGTATGGCCTACGAGCAGTACTTC. It is translated as CASSLSVPKGQGMAYEQYF.

V is TRBV7-7 and J is TRBJ2-1, with D uncertain. The V and J ends lost 1 base and 4 bases respectively, with 5 bases between them. The CDR3 extends over 13 amino acids. Germline V lookup: CDR1 SSHAT, CDR2 FNYEAQ (reference sequence). For the CDR3, the DNA is TGTGCCAGCAGCTTAGGACATTACAATGAGCAGTTCTTC. Its protein product is CASSLGHYNEQFF.

The table lists this clone with a few counts. The CDR3 loop reads CASSEESAGELFF. The CDR3 bases are TGTGCCAGCAGTGAGGAGTCGGCCGGGGAGCTGTTTTTT. V and J are TRBV6-1 and TRBJ2-2; D not resolved. The CDR3 extends over 13 amino acids. Germline values: CDR1 MNHNS, CDR2 SASEGT. Trimming left V 3 bases short and J 6 bases short, with 8 bases between.

The J gene is TRBJ2-5, the V gene TRBV6-1; 10 positions agree with TRBD2. J lost 4 bases, V lost 2 bases, and 13 bases had no gene match. The CDR3 consists of 18 residues. Looked up from germline, CDR1 is MNHNS and CDR2 is SASEGT. DNA of the CDR3: TGTGCCAGCAGTGAAAGGGGGCGGAGCGGGGGGGCCGGAGAGACCCAGTACTTC. This codes for CASSERGRSGGAGETQYF.

The V gene is TRBV6-1, the J gene TRBJ1-1, with 7 positions matching TRBD1. The CDR3 covers 14 residues. V lost 6 bases, J lost 5 bases, and 9 bases stayed unmatched. Germline V lookup: CDR1 MNHNS, CDR2 SASEGT. Here the CDR3 reads CASSRQGEKTEAFF. CDR3 nucleotides: TGTGCCAGCAGCAGACAGGGAGAGAAAACTGAAGCTTTCTTT.

The chain recombines TRBV2 with TRBJ2-1; D is possibly TRBD2 (5 bases). Germline V gene sequence: CDR1 SNHLY, CDR2 FYNNEI. V was trimmed by 8 bases and J by 14 bases, leaving 22 bases between them. This CDR3 spans 13 amino acids. CDR3 loop: CASARSGVPNEFF. The CDR3 DNA reads as TGTGCCAGCGCGCGTTCCGGGGTGCCCAACGAGTTCTTC.

The chain combines TRBV10-3 with TRBJ1-2, with a weak D call TRBD1 (6 bases). The length of the CDR3 is 15 residues. Trimming stripped 2 bases from V and 2 bases from J, with 12 bases between. Germline loops: CDR1 ENHRY, CDR2 SYGVKD. In DNA, the CDR3 is TGTGCCATCAGTGAGGAAGGGGGGGCGAACTATGGCTACACCTTC. The encoded protein is CAISEEGGANYGYTF.

The chain uses TRBV4-1 and TRBJ2-1; unclear D gene. Germline assignment: CDR1 MGHRA and CDR2 YSYEKL. The CDR3 is 13 amino acids. V was cut by 1 base and J by 9 bases, with 10 bases left in between. CDR3: CASSQGATSEQFF. The CDR3 bases are TGCGCCAGCAGCCAAGGGGCTACGAGTGAGCAGTTCTTC.

The chain uses TRBV27 and TRBJ2-3, with D perhaps matching TRBD1 (5 bases). V shed 4 bases and J shed 4 bases, with 12 bases lying between them. This CDR3 contains 14 residues. Germline V gene lookup returns CDR1 MNHEY and CDR2 SMNVEV (reference sequence). As DNA, the CDR3 is TGTGCCAGCAGTTCGTTGGTAGGGGCAGATACGCAGTATTTT. Amino acids: CASSSLVGADTQYF.

This chain uses TRBV27 with TRBJ1-5; the D gene is possibly TRBD1 (6 bases). The length of the CDR3 is 13 residues. With 4 bases removed from V and 13 bases from J, the gap between germline ends came to 17 bases. Germline V gives CDR1 MNHEY, CDR2 SMNVEV (reference sequence). CDR3 in DNA: TGTGCCAGCAGTTCCGGGCCAGGGGCCCGGCAGCATTTT. Translating it yields CASSSGPGARQHF.

V gene TRBV6-5 combines with J gene TRBJ2-7; D might be TRBD2 (5 bases). V gave up 2 bases and J gave up 3 bases, with 8 bases separating them. CDR1 is MNHEY and CDR2 is SVGAGI in the germline V gene. This CDR3 comprises 13 residues. The DNA for the CDR3 is TGTGCCAGCAGTTACCCCGGACTCTACGAGCAGTACTTC. The encoded protein is CASSYPGLYEQYF.

V gene TRBV7-8 combines with J gene TRBJ2-1; 15 bases agree with TRBD2. This CDR3 is 15 amino acids long. CDR1 SGHVS and CDR2 FQNEAQ come from the germline V gene. J lost 12 bases, V lost 4 bases, and 7 bases had no gene match. In DNA form, the CDR3 reads TGTGCCAGCAGCTGGACTAGCGGGGGGGCGCCAGGGCAGTTCTTC. It specifies CASSWTSGGAPGQFF.

The CDR3 loop is CASSAAGGPIYEQYF. The CDR3 bases are TGTGCCAGCAGCGCCGCGGGGGGGCCAATCTACGAGCAGTACTTC. The gene calls are TRBV9 and TRBJ2-7, with TRBD2 matching 9 bases. The V and J ends lost 3 bases and 3 bases, in that order; junction bases with no gene match: 7. This CDR3 contains 15 residues. CDR1 and CDR2 from the germline V gene are SGDLS and YYNGEE.

With respect to this clone: The junction shows a germline mismatch at one end, possibly a read error. This chain uses TRBV18 with TRBJ1-4, with D unresolved. Germline-derived CDR1 and CDR2 are KGHSH and LQKENI. The CDR3 is 13 amino acids. For the CDR3, the DNA is TGTGCCAGCTCACCGAGGGTCGTCGACTCGTTAGTTTTT. Residues: CASSPRVVDSLVF.

This chain joins TRBV19 and TRBJ2-7, with TRBD1 matching 9 bases. This CDR3 has 14 amino acids. V was pared by 3 bases and J by 3 bases, with 3 bases of the junction left unmatched. Germline V gene data show CDR1 as LNHDA and CDR2 as SQIVND (reference sequence). CDR3 protein: CASSMGQGGYEQYF. The DNA of the CDR3 is TGTGCCAGTAGTATGGGACAGGGTGGCTACGAGCAGTACTTC.

The V call is TRBV19, the J call TRBJ1-1, with D unresolved. This CDR3 contains 13 residues. V lost 3 bases, J lost 6 bases, and 11 bases lay in between. From germline, CDR1 is LNHDA and CDR2 SQIVND (reference sequence). This chain's CDR3 is CASSIGSRSEAFF. For the CDR3, the DNA is TGTGCCAGTAGTATTGGGTCGCGGTCTGAAGCTTTCTTT.

The gene calls are TRBV9 and TRBJ2-1, with 12 bases lining up with TRBD2. The CDR3 covers 22 residues. CDR1 is SGDLS and CDR2 is YYNGEE in the germline V gene. V lost 4 bases and J lost 3; bases outside the gene matches: 23. CDR3 DNA sequence: TGTGCCAGCAGCCCAAACATGCTGTCTAGCGGGGGGGCCATCACCGACTACAATGAGCAGTTCTTC. It is translated as CASSPNMLSSGGAITDYNEQFF.

The CDR3 DNA follows: TGTGCCAGCAGTTACTCGGAGCGGGAGGGTACGCAGTATTTT. Translation: CASSYSEREGTQYF. V is TRBV6-7 and J is TRBJ2-3, with TRBD2 matching 10 bases. TRBV6-7 is an open reading frame, and its role is uncertain. V was clipped by 0 bases and J by 8 bases; unmatched bases: 2. The CDR3 loop spans 14 amino acids.

The genes are TRBV27 and TRBJ2-7; D ambiguous. Trimming took 0 bases from V and 4 from J, leaving 7 bases between them. Germline CDR1 reads MNHEY; CDR2 reads SMNVEV (reference sequence). This CDR3 region has 13 residues. Here the CDR3 reads CASSLSRSYEQYF. CDR3 nucleotide sequence: TGTGCCAGCAGTTTATCCCGCAGTTACGAGCAGTACTTC.

V gene TRBV9 combines with J gene TRBJ1-3; D not certain. V lost 0 bases, J lost 4 bases, and 11 bases lay in between. From germline, CDR1 is SGDLS and CDR2 YYNGEE. This CDR3 spans 15 amino acids. The CDR3 region is CASSVDRVFGNTIYF. In DNA form, the CDR3 reads TGTGCCAGCAGCGTAGACAGAGTCTTCGGAAACACCATATATTTT. Variable domain in full (rest from reference TRBV9 and TRBJ1-3): DSGVTQTPKHLITATGQRVTLRCSPRSGDLSVYWYQQSLDQGLQFLIQYYNGEERAKGNILERFSAQQFPDLHSELNLSSLELGDSALYFCASSVDRVFGNTIYFGEGSWLTVV.

This clone was detected only once. The chain has TRBV5-5 and TRBJ2-1; 7 bases agree with TRBD2. CDR3 length equals 16 residues. With V trimmed by 4 bases and J by 0 bases, 7 bases remained unmatched. Looked up from germline, CDR1 is SGHKS and CDR2 is YYEKEE (reference sequence). DNA for the CDR3: TGTGCCAGCAGCCCCAGCGGGGATAGCTCCTACAATGAGCAGTTCTTC. Translated, it gives CASSPSGDSSYNEQFF. Full variable domain (outside the CDR3, taken from reference TRBV5-5 and TRBJ2-1): DAGVTQSPTHLIKTRGQQVTLRCSPISGHKSVSWYQQVLGQGPQFIFQYYEKEERGRGNFPDRFSARQFPNYSSELNVNALLLGDSALYLCASSPSGDSSYNEQFFGPGTRLTVL.

The chain combines TRBV19 with TRBJ1-2, with 8 bases fitting TRBD1. In germline, CDR1 is LNHDA, CDR2 SQIVND (reference sequence). The CDR3 sequence is 14 residues long. After removal of 3 bases from V and 5 bases from J, the junction contained 5 bases not matched to a gene. CDR3 nucleotide sequence: TGTGCCAGTAGTATCGGACAGGGAGATTATGGCTACACCTTC. It specifies CASSIGQGDYGYTF. Using reference TRBV19 and TRBJ1-2 for the parts outside the CDR3, the full variable domain is DGGITQSPKYLFRKEGQNVTLSCEQNLNHDAMYWYRQDPGQGLRLIYYSQIVNDFQKGDIAEGYSVSREKKESFPLTVTSAQKNPTAFYLCASSIGQGDYGYTFGSGTRLTVV.

This chain connects TRBV15 to TRBJ1-2; D possibly corresponds to TRBD1 (6 bases). The CDR3 runs to 17 residues. V was clipped by 1 base and J by 0 bases, with 15 bases between them. Germline values: CDR1 LNHNV, CDR2 YYDKDF (reference sequence). The CDR3 spells CATSRVGGARANYGYTF. CDR3 DNA: TGTGCCACCAGCAGAGTAGGGGGGGCGCGGGCTAACTATGGCTACACCTTC.

V and J are TRBV6-5 and TRBJ2-7, with 7 bases that match TRBD1. Germline assignment: CDR1 MNHEY and CDR2 SVGAGI. The CDR3 has 15 amino acids. Trimming removed 2 bases from V and 2 bases from J; junction bases left unmatched: 6. CDR3 DNA: TGTGCCAGCAGTTACGATGGGCAGGGGGCCTACGAGCAGTACTTC. Its translation is CASSYDGQGAYEQYF.

The V and J genes are TRBV9 and TRBJ2-3; 12 nucleotides match TRBD2. Trimming removed 4 bases from V and 2 bases from J; junction bases left unmatched: 5. Germline values: CDR1 SGDLS, CDR2 YYNGEE. The CDR3 has 16 residues. The CDR3 loop is CASSSGTSGLTDTQYF. The CDR3 nucleotides read TGTGCCAGCAGCTCCGGGACTAGCGGGCTCACAGATACGCAGTATTTT. The variable domain in full, with the rest retrieved from reference TRBV9 and TRBJ2-3, is DSGVTQTPKHLITATGQRVTLRCSPRSGDLSVYWYQQSLDQGLQFLIQYYNGEERAKGNILERFSAQQFPDLHSELNLSSLELGDSALYFCASSSGTSGLTDTQYFGPGTRLTVL.

V and J are TRBV30 and TRBJ2-5; 7 bases map to TRBD1. The tail of the sequence fits TRBJ2-7 better, so the J call may be wrong. This CDR3 is 12 amino acids long. The germline V gene has CDR1 GTSNPN and CDR2 SVGIG (reference sequence). CDR3 sequence reads: CAYEGASYEQYF. CDR3 in DNA: TGTGCCTACGAGGGGGCGTCCTACGAGCAGTACTTC.